These T cell receptor beta chains were read from a single sample in a study of blood T cell repertoires in COVID-19. The repertoire was sequenced with immunoSEQ multiplex PCR; TCRdb's copy has only in-frame clones and lacks some. The sample gives 80,000 to 90,000 clones, around 88% of which show up once; more than 1% is in the top ten. The sample was peripheral blood. These receptors were obtained from a man older than 75 with active or convalescent COVID-19. Each CDR3 is given with its conserved first and last residue. Rows give clone size only sometimes, using once, few, many, or a class for an expanded clone.

cdr3_aa v_call clone_size
CASRTRDRGQNTEAFF TRBV28 NA
CASSLVASGGDEQFF TRBV5-6 NA
CASRRTGSGRETQYF TRBV6-5 NA
CASSFGVSESSYEQYF TRBV7-9 once
CASSVGLAGGRTGELFF TRBV2 NA
CASSAFGGATNEKLFF TRBV28 NA
CASSPRLAGSHEQYF TRBV19 NA
CASSVGLAGGTGTDTQYF TRBV9 NA
CASSFGGNRGRNGYTF TRBV7-2 NA
CASSRDLNQPQHF TRBV4-1 NA
CASSALHPRAKETQYF TRBV4-1 few
CASSLEGQGAYEQYF TRBV5-1 NA
CASNPFRTGHTGELFF TRBV19 NA
CASTMGQNQPQHF TRBV6-5 NA
CASSRASGRNPTGGTDTQYF TRBV4-2 once
CASSLEVTVNTEAFF TRBV5-1 NA
CASSLAAASSYNEQFF TRBV7-2 once
CASQGGGYQPQHF TRBV12-3/TRBV12-4 once
CASSQGTVYGYTF TRBV3-1/TRBV3-2 NA
CASSFNSGRNRQYF TRBV28 NA
CASSPAGGKDTQYF TRBV3-1/TRBV3-2 NA
CASSGTGVGEAFF TRBV2 NA
CASSQAGTGTGANVLTF TRBV4-2 NA
CASSLDGSTDTQYF TRBV5-5 NA
CASSQEGTSGSYEQYF TRBV4-2 NA
CASSVGQGGNEQYF TRBV9 NA